These 4 T cell receptor beta chains share one sample of origin, sequenced in a study of sequential checkpoint blockade in melanoma. Only in-frame clones appear in the TCRdb table, and some are missing; sequencing was by immunoSEQ multiplex PCR. The table includes 2,500 or so clones, approximately 17% detected once. Documented treatment: randomized to nivolumab then ipilimumab (arm A) or the reverse (arm B). Here the sequenced sample was tumor tissue (inferred from file names), taken from a patient given nivolumab and ipilimumab in sequence. The source is a human donor with melanoma.

This chain uses TRBV28 with TRBJ1-5; TRBD1 might be the D (6 bases). The CDR3 covers 13 residues. Germline-derived CDR1 and CDR2 are MDHEN and SYDVKM. The V end was cut by 6 bases, the J end by 2 bases, with 8 bases between. The CDR3 reads CASRKGGNQPQHF. CDR3 DNA sequence: TGTGCCAGCAGGAAGGGGGGCAATCAGCCCCAGCATTTT. The whole variable domain, remainder taken from reference TRBV28 and TRBJ1-5, is DVKVTQSSRYLVKRTGEKVFLECVQDMDHENMFWYRQDPGLGLRLIYFSYDVKMKEKGDIPEGYSVSREKKERFSLILESASTNQTSMYLCASRKGGNQPQHFGDGTRLSIL.

The chain uses TRBV14 and TRBJ2-7, with 10 nucleotides matching TRBD2. Germline CDR1 reads SGHDN; CDR2 reads FVKESK. The CDR3 totals 16 residues. V lost 4 bases and J lost 3; bases outside the gene matches: 9. CDR3 sequence (DNA): TGTGCCAGCAGCCCTATTAGGGGACTAGCGAGCTACGAGCAGTACTTC. This gives the protein CASSPIRGLASYEQYF.

This chain joins TRBV29-1 and TRBJ1-1; D is unclear. The germline V gene has CDR1 SQVTM and CDR2 ANQGSEA. CDR3 length: 15 residues. V shed 7 bases and J shed 0 bases, with 18 bases lying between them. CDR3 sequence (DNA): TGCAGCGGAACCCCGGCAGACTTCATGAACACTGAAGCTTTCTTT. The encoded protein is CSGTPADFMNTEAFF.

This clone was counted only a few times. The chain joins TRBV9 to TRBJ2-1, with D possibly called TRBD1 or TRBD2 (6 bases each). The CDR3 loop spans 14 amino acids. Per the germline V gene, CDR1 is SGDLS and CDR2 is YYNGEE. Between the trimmed V and J ends, which lost 0 bases and 9 bases, there was a span of 13 bases. The CDR3 region has the DNA TGTGCCAGCAGCGTAGGGCCCGGAGGGGGTGAGCAGTTCTTC. It translates to CASSVGPGGGEQFF.